This TCR beta chain was obtained from a study of shared clonotypes between healthy human individuals. Notes on the study in general: Shared clonotypes across all four donors exceeded non-shared ones in generation probability.

TCRdb's table, derived via immunoSEQ multiplex PCR, lists solely in-frame clones and lacks some. The sample has millions of clones, approximately 92% seen once. CDR3 length equals 12 residues. With 0 bases removed from V and 5 bases from J, the gap between germline ends came to 5 bases. Germline CDR1 and CDR2: SGHRS and YFSETQ. Comments on this clone: What it recognizes is unknown. Other nucleotide sequences from this sample produce the same CDR3.

Input material: naive CD4+ T cells sorted from blood. Stated subset: CD45RA+ positively selected. The receptor was isolated from a young man in good health. This chain joins TRBV5-1 and TRBJ1-2; D gene uncertain. As DNA, the CDR3 is TGCGCCAGCAGCTTGGGGGAATATGGCTACACCTTC. As protein: CASSLGEYGYTF. The full variable domain, completed using reference TRBV5-1 and TRBJ1-2, is KAGVTQTPRYLIKTRGQQVTLSCSPISGHRSVSWYQQTPGQGLQFLFEYFSETQRNKGNFPGRFSGRQFSNSRSEMNVSTLELGDSALYLCASSLGEYGYTFGSGTRLTVV.